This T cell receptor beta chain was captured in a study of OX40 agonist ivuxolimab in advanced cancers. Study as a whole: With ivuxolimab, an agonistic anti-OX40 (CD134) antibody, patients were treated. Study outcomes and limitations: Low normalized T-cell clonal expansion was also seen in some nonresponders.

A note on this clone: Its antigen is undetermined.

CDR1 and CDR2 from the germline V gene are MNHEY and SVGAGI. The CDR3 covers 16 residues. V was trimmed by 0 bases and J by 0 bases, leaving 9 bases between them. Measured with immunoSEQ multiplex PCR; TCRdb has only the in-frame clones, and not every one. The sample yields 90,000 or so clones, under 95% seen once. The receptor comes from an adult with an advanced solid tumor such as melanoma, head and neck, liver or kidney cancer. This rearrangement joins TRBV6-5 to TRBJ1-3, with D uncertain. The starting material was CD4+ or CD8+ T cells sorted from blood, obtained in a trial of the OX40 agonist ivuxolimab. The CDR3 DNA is TGTGCCAGCAGTTACTCAGAGGGCTACTCTGGAAACACCATATATTTT. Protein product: CASSYSEGYSGNTIYF.